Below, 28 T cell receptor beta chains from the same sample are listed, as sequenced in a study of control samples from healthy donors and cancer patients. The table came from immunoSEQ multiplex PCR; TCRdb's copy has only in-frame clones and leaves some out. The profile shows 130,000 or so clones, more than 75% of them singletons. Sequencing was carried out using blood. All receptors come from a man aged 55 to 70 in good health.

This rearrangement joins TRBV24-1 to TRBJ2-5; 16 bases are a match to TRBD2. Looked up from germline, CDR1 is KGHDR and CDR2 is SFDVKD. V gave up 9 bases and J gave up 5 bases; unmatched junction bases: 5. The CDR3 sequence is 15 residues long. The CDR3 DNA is TGTGCCACCGCTGCGGGACTAGCGGGGGGGGAGACCCAGTACTTC. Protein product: CATAAGLAGGETQYF.

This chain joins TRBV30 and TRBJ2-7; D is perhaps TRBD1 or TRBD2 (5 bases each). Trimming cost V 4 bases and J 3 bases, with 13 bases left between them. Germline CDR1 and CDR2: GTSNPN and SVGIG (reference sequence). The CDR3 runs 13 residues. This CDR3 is CAWNPGPGYEQYF. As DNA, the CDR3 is TGTGCCTGGAATCCGGGACCCGGCTACGAGCAGTACTTC.

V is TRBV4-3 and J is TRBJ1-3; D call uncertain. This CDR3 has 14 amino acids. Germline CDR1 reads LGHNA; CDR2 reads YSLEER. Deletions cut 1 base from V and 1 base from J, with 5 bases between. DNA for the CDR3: TGCGCCAGCAGCCAAGCAGGATCTGGAAACACCATATATTTT. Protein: CASSQAGSGNTIYF.

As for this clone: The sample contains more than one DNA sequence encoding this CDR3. This CDR3 reads CASSVLQGQPQHF. For the CDR3, the DNA is TGTGCCAGTAGTGTCCTACAGGGGCAGCCCCAGCATTTT. The chain recombines TRBV19 with TRBJ1-5; 7 nucleotides match TRBD1. With 5 bases clipped from V and 7 bases from J, the junction kept 5 bases outside the gene matches. The length of the CDR3 is 13 residues. In germline, CDR1 is LNHDA, CDR2 SQIVND (reference sequence).

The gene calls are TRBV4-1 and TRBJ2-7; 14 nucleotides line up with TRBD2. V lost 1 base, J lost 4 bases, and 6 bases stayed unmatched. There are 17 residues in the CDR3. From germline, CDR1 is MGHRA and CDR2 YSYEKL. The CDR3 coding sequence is TGCGCCAGCAGCCAAGTCGGCGGACTAGCGGGGGGTTACGAGCAGTACTTC. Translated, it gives CASSQVGGLAGGYEQYF.

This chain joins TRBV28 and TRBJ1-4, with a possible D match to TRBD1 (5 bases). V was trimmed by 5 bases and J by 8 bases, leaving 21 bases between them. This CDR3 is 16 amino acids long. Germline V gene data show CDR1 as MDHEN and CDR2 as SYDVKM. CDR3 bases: TGTGCCAGCAGTCTAGCCGACACGTCGTGGGGCGAAAAACTGTTTTTT. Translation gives CASSLADTSWGEKLFF.

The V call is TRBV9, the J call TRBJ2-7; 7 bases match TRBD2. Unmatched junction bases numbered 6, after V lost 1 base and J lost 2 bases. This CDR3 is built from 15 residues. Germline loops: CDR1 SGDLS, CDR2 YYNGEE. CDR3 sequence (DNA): TGTGCCAGCAGCGTATCGGAGGGGAGGGCCTACGAGCAGTACTTC. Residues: CASSVSEGRAYEQYF.

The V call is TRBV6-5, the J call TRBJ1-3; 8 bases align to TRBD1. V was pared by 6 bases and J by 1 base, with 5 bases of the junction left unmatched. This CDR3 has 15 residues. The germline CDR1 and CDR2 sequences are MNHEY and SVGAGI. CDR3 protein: CASSLDRESGNTIYF. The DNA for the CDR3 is TGTGCCAGCAGCCTGGACAGGGAATCTGGAAACACCATATATTTT.

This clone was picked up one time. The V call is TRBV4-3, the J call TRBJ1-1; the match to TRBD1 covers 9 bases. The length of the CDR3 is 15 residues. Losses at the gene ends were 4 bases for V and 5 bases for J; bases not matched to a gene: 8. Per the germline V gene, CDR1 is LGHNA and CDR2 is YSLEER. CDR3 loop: CASSPRTGEKTEAFF. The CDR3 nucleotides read TGCGCCAGCAGCCCCAGGACAGGGGAGAAGACTGAAGCTTTCTTT.

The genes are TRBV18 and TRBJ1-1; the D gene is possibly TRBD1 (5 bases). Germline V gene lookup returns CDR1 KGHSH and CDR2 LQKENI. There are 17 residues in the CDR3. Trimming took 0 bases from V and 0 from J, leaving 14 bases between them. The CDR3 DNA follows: TGTGCCAGCTCACCACCCCTCGCGGGACCTATGAACACTGAAGCTTTCTTT. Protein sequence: CASSPPLAGPMNTEAFF.

CDR3 amino acids: CASSPGLPTDTQYF. The CDR3 DNA reads as TGTGCCAGCTCACCAGGGCTCCCCACAGATACGCAGTATTTT. This chain connects TRBV18 to TRBJ2-3; D is uncertain. The V gene's germline CDR1 is KGHSH and CDR2 LQKENI. This CDR3 has 14 amino acids. Between the trimmed V and J ends, which lost 2 bases and 2 bases, there was a span of 8 bases.

The CDR3 here is CASSSGQPQETQYF. The CDR3 DNA reads TGTGCCAGCAGCTCGGGACAACCACAAGAGACCCAGTACTTC. The chain is built from TRBV7-2 and TRBJ2-5, with a possible D match to TRBD1 (6 bases). The CDR3 length is 14 residues. V was clipped by 4 bases and J by 2 bases, with 11 bases between them. The germline gives CDR1 SGHTA, CDR2 FQGNSA.

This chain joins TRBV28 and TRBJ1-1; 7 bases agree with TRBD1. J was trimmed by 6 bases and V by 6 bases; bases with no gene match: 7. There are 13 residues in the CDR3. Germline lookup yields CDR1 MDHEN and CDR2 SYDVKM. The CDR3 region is CASRRQGSAEAFF. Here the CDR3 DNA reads TGTGCCAGCAGAAGACAGGGCTCGGCTGAAGCTTTCTTT.

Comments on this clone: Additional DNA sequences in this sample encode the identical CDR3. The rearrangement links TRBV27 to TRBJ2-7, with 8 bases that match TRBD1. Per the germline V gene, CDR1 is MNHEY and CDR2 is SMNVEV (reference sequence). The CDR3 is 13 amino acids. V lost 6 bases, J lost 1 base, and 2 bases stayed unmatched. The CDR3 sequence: CASRRTGSYEQYF. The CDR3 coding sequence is TGTGCCAGCAGGAGGACAGGGTCCTACGAGCAGTACTTC.

The CDR3 DNA reads as TGTGCCAGCAGTTTATTCGGGAGGACTAACTATGGCTACACCTTC. Translated: CASSLFGRTNYGYTF. V is TRBV27 and J is TRBJ1-2; D is undetermined. Germline V CDR1 and CDR2: MNHEY, SMNVEV (reference sequence). The CDR3 runs 15 residues. V lost 1 base, J lost 0 bases, and 9 bases lay in between.

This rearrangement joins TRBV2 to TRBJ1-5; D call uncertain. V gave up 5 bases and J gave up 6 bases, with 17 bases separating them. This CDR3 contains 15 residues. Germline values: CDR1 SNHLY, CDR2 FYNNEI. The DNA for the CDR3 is TGTGCCAGCAGTCTTGTCGATTCTGGACGTCAGCCCCAGCATTTT. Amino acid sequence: CASSLVDSGRQPQHF.

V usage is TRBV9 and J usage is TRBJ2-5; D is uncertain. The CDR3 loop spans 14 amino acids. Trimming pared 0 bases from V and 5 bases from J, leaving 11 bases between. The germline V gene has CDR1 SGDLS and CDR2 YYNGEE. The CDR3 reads CASSVDTGRETQYF. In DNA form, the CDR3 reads TGTGCCAGCAGCGTAGATACTGGTAGGGAGACCCAGTACTTC.

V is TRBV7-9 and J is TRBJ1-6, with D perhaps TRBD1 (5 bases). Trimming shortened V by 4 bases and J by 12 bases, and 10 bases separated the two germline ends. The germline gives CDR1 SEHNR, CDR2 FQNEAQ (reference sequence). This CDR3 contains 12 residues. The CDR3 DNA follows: TGTGCCAGCAGCTCGGACATTAGACCCCTCCACTTT. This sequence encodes CASSSDIRPLHF. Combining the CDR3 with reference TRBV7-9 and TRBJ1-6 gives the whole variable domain DTGVSQNPRHKITKRGQNVTFRCDPISEHNRLYWYRQTLGQGPEFLTYFQNEAQLEKSRLLSDRFSAERPKGSFSTLEIQRTEQGDSAMYLCASSSDIRPLHFGNGTRLTVT.

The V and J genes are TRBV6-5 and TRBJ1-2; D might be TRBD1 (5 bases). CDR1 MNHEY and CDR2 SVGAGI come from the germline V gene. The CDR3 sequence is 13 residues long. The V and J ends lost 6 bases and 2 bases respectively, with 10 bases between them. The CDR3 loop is CASRSGRNYGYTF. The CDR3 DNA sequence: TGTGCCAGCAGGTCAGGGAGAAACTATGGCTACACCTTC.

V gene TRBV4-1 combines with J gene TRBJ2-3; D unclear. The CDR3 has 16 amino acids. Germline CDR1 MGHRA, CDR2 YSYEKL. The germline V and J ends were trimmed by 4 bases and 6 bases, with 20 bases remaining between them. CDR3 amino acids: CASSLTSSTVVDTQYF. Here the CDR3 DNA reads TGCGCCAGCAGCCTGACGAGCTCCACCGTGGTTGATACGCAGTATTTT.

The CDR3 protein is CATGGSQTDTQYF. CDR3 bases: TGTGCCACCGGTGGCAGCCAGACAGATACGCAGTATTTT. The rearrangement links TRBV24-1 to TRBJ2-3; D is unclear. V lost 9 bases and J 3 bases, leaving 12 bases between the germline ends. The CDR3 extends over 13 amino acids. Germline V gives CDR1 KGHDR, CDR2 SFDVKD.

Here the CDR3 DNA reads TGTGCCAGCAGTCTATCCGGACAGGCACTTAATGAAAAACTGTTTTTT. Protein product: CASSLSGQALNEKLFF. The gene calls are TRBV28 and TRBJ1-4; 7 nucleotides match TRBD1. Per germline, CDR1 MDHEN and CDR2 SYDVKM. CDR3 size: 16 residues. The trim removed 5 bases at V and 4 bases at J, leaving 10 bases unmatched.

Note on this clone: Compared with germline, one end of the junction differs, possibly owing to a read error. CDR3 protein: CASSQYAGGLQGTQYF. CDR3 sequence (DNA): TGTGCCAGCAGCCAATACGCGGGGGGCCTCCAAGGGACCCAGTACTTC. This chain joins TRBV3-1 (or the pseudogene TRBV3-2) and TRBJ2-5; TRBD2 agrees at 8 bases. The CDR3 is made up of 16 amino acids. The V gene's germline CDR1 is LGHDT and CDR2 YNNKEL (reference sequence).

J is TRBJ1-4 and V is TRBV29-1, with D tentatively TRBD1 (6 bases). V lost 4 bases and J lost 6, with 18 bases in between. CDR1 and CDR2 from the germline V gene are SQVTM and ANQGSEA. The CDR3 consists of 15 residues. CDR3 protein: CSVGGGGSTYEKLFF. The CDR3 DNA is TGCAGCGTTGGAGGTGGGGGCAGCACCTATGAAAAACTGTTTTTT.

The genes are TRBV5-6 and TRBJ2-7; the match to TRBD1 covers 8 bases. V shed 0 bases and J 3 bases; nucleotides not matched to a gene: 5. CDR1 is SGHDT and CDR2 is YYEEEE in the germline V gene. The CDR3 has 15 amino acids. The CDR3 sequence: CASSLAGQGFYEQYF. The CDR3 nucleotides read TGTGCCAGCAGCTTGGCCGGACAGGGCTTCTACGAGCAGTACTTC.

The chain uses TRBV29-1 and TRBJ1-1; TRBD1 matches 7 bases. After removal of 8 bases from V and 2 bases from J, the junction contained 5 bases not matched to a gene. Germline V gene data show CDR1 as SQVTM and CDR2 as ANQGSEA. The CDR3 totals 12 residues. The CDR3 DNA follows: TGCAGCTCGACAGGGAGTAACACTGAAGCTTTCTTT. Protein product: CSSTGSNTEAFF.

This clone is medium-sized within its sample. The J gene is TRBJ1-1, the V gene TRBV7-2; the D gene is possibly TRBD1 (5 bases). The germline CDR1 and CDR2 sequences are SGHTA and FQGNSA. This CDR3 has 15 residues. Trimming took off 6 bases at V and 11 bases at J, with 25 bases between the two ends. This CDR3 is CASRAQELTGGLAFF. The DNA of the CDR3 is TGTGCCAGCAGGGCACAGGAACTTACCGGCGGGTTGGCTTTCTTT.

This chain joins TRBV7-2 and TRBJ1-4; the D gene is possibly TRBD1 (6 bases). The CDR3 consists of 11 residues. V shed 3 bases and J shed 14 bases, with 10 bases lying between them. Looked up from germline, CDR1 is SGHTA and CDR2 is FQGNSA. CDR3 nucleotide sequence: TGTGCCAGCAGCTTTGGACAGTACCTGTTTTTT. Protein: CASSFGQYLFF.